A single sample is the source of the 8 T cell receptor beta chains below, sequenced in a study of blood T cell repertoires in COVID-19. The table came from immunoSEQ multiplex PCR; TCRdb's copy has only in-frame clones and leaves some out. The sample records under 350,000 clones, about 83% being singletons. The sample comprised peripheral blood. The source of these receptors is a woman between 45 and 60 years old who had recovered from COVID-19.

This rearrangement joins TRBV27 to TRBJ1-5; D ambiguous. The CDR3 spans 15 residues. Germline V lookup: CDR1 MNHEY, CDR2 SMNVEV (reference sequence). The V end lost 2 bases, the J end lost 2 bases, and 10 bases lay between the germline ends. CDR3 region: CASSLVARGNQPQHF. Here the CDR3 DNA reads TGTGCCAGCAGTTTAGTTGCTCGCGGCAATCAGCCCCAGCATTTT.

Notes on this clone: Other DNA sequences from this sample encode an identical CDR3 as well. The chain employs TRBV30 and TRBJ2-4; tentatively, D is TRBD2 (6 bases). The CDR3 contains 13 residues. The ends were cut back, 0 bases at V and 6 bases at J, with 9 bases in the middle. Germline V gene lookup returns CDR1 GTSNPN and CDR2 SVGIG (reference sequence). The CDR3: CAWSVRGGNIQYF. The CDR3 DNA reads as TGTGCCTGGAGTGTTCGGGGAGGAAACATTCAGTACTTC. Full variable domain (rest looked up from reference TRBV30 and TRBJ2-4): SQTIHQWPATLVQPVGSPLSLECTVEGTSNPNLYWYRQAAGRGLQLLFYSVGIGQISSEVPQNLSASRPQDRQFILSSKKLLLSDSGFYLCAWSVRGGNIQYFGAGTRLSVL.

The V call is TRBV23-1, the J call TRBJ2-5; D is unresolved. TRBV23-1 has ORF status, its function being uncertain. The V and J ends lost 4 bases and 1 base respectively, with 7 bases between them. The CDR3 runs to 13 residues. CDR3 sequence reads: CASSRSGQETQYF. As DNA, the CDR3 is TGCGCCAGCAGTCGTTCGGGCCAAGAGACCCAGTACTTC.

In DNA, the CDR3 is TGTGCCAGCAGTCAAACACTCGGGGGGGCCAGTGAGCAGTTCTTC. As protein: CASSQTLGGASEQFF. V is TRBV7-3 and J is TRBJ2-1; 8 bases line up with TRBD2. V gave up 6 bases and J gave up 9 bases; unmatched junction bases: 13. Germline CDR1 SGHTA, CDR2 FQGTGA. This CDR3 region has 15 residues. The full variable domain, its missing parts supplied by reference TRBV7-3 and TRBJ2-1, is GAGVSQTPSNKVTEKGKYVELRCDPISGHTALYWYRQSLGQGPEFLIYFQGTGAADDSGLPNDRFFAVRPEGSVSTLKIQRTERGDSAVYLCASSQTLGGASEQFFGPGTRLTVL.

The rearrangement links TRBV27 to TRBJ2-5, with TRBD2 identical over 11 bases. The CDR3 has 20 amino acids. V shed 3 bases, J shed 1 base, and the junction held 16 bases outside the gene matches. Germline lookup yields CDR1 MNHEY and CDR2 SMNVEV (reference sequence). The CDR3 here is CASSFLRQGGTSGLQETQYF. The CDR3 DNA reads TGTGCCAGCAGTTTTTTAAGACAGGGGGGGACTAGCGGTCTCCAAGAGACCCAGTACTTC.

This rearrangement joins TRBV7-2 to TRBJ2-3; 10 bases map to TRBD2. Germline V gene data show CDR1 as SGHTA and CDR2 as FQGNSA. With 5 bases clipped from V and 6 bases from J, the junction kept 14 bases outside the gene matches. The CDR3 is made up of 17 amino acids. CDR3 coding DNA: TGTGCCAGCAGCCTTTCAGAGGCTAGCGGGAGATGGGATACGCAGTATTTT. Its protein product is CASSLSEASGRWDTQYF.

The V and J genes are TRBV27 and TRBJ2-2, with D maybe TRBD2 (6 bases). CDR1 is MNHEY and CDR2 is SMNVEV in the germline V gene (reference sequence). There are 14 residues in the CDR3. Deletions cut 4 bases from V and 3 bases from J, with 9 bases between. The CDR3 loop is CASSWGVYTGELFF. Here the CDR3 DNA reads TGTGCCAGCAGTTGGGGGGTATACACCGGGGAGCTGTTTTTT.

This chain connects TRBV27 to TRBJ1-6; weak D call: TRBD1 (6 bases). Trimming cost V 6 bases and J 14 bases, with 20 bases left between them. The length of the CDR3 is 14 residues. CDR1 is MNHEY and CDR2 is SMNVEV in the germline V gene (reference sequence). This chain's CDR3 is CASRRDMGVQSLHF. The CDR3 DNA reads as TGTGCCAGCAGACGGGACATGGGAGTTCAATCCCTCCACTTT.